A selection of T cell receptor beta chains follows, all from one sample in a study of cytomegalovirus exposure and HLA in healthy donors. Libraries were prepared by immunoSEQ multiplex PCR; TCRdb keeps only in-frame clonotypes and omits some of them. Of tens of thousands of clones in the sample, 55% to 80% were seen once. Sequenced sample: PBMCs. These receptors were taken from a middle-aged man in good health and CMV-seropositive. Both conserved end residues are part of each CDR3. D genes are given only for firm matches. The size entry is marked missing in some rows and otherwise reads once, few, many or a size class.

v_gene,j_gene,d_gene,abundance,CDR3nt,CDR3aa
TRBV5-4,TRBJ2-7,.,few,TGTGCCAGCAGCTTGGACAGGAGCTACGAGCAGTACTTC,CASSLDRSYEQYF
TRBV29-1,TRBJ1-1,TRBD1,few,TGCAGCGTGCTCCCGGGACAGGGGGAAGCTTTCTTT,CSVLPGQGEAFF
TRBV30,TRBJ1-1,.,few,TGTGCCTGGGCAGGGGTTGGTACTGAAGCTTTCTTT,CAWAGVGTEAFF
TRBV11-2,TRBJ2-7,TRBD1,once,TGTGCCAGCAGCCAACCACTACAGGGGGCTCAGCAGTACTTC,CASSQPLQGAQQYF
TRBV5-1,TRBJ1-1,.,.,TGCGCCAGCAGCCTTAGGATAACAGGGTTGAACACTGAAGCTTTCTTT,CASSLRITGLNTEAFF
TRBV5-1,TRBJ1-1,.,.,TGCGCCAGCAGCCCCCGGCCAGGCAAGAACACTGAAGCTTTCTTT,CASSPRPGKNTEAFF
TRBV19,TRBJ1-1,.,few,TGTGCCAGTAGTGAGAGAGGCTCTGCGACTGAAGCTTTCTTT,CASSERGSATEAFF
TRBV30,TRBJ1-2,TRBD1,.,TGTGCCTGGAGTGTCCCGCTCGGACAGGCGGAGTATGGCTACACCTTC,CAWSVPLGQAEYGYTF
TRBV2,TRBJ2-5,.,.,TGTGCCAGCACCTCAGCCGGGGTCCAAGAGACCCAGTACTTC,CASTSAGVQETQYF
TRBV5-1,TRBJ1-5,TRBD1,.,TGCGCCAGCAGACCCGGGACAGGGGGTTACTATAGCAATCAGCCCCAGCATTTT,CASRPGTGGYYSNQPQHF
TRBV25-1,TRBJ1-4,TRBD1,few,TGTGCCAGCAGTGAAGGAGCAGGGGGTGGGGAAAAACTGTTTTTT,CASSEGAGGGEKLFF
TRBV5-4,TRBJ1-1,.,once,TGTGCCAGCAGCTTGGTTATGAACACTGAAGCTTTCTTT,CASSLVMNTEAFF
TRBV7-2,TRBJ2-1,TRBD1,.,TGTGCCAGCAGCTTCACCGGGACAGTCAATGAGCAGTTCTTC,CASSFTGTVNEQFF
TRBV5-8,TRBJ2-1,TRBD2,.,TGTGCCAGCAGCTTGGGGCTAGCGGGGGCCTCCTACAATGAGCAGTTCTTC,CASSLGLAGASYNEQFF
TRBV7-3,TRBJ2-2,TRBD1,.,TGTGCCAGCAGCTTACGGCTTGGGACAGGGAGCACCGGGGAGCTGTTTTTT,CASSLRLGTGSTGELFF
TRBV11-2,TRBJ2-1,TRBD2,.,TGTGCCAGCAGCTTAGTGGCGGGAGGGCCTGTCAATGAGCAGTTCTTC,CASSLVAGGPVNEQFF
TRBV7-8,TRBJ2-1,TRBD2,.,TGTGCCAGCAGCGCCCGGACGGGGGGAGAGCAGTTCTTC,CASSARTGGEQFF
TRBV5-4,TRBJ2-3,.,.,TGTGCCAGCAGCCCAGGGACTCGAACAGGAGATACGCAGTATTTT,CASSPGTRTGDTQYF
TRBV6-6,TRBJ2-3,TRBD2,.,TGTGCCAGCACAAGACTAGCGGGGGGTACAGATACGCAGTATTTT,CASTRLAGGTDTQYF
TRBV7-2,TRBJ2-7,TRBD1,.,TGTGCCAGCAGCCCCCGAGGACAGGGGGGCTACGAGCAGTACTTC,CASSPRGQGGYEQYF
TRBV6-5,TRBJ1-2,.,few,TGTGCCAGCAGACCTCATCGCGGCTATGGCTACACCTTC,CASRPHRGYGYTF
TRBV28,TRBJ1-2,.,.,TGTGCCAGCAGTTACGGAGTATCCAACTATGGCTACACCTTC,CASSYGVSNYGYTF
TRBV6-1,TRBJ2-7,TRBD2,.,TGTGCCAGCAGTGGGGGGGCGCCCGGGACTAGTGCCTACGAGCAGTACTTC,CASSGGAPGTSAYEQYF
TRBV12-5,TRBJ1-5,.,.,TGTGCTAGTGGTTTGGTAGGAGGGGATAGCAATCAGCCCCAGCATTTT,CASGLVGGDSNQPQHF
TRBV5-1,TRBJ1-2,TRBD1,many,TGCGCCAGCAGCTTGGGACAGGGGCGCAGCTACACCTTC,CASSLGQGRSYTF
TRBV29-1,TRBJ2-5,.,.,TGCAGCGTGGCGGACGGGGGGCGAGAGACCCAGTACTTC,CSVADGGRETQYF
TRBV28,TRBJ1-6,TRBD1,.,TGTGCCAGCAGCTCCGCCCGGACAGGGTATAATTCACCCCTCCACTTT,CASSSARTGYNSPLHF
TRBV5-1,TRBJ1-1,.,few,TGCGCCAGCAGCTTAATGCAGGTCGCGTCGACTGAAGCTTTCTTT,CASSLMQVASTEAFF
TRBV2,TRBJ1-2,.,.,TGTGCCAGCAGTGATTTCCAGGGTGTGGGTGGCTACACCTTC,CASSDFQGVGGYTF
TRBV27,TRBJ1-1,.,.,TGTGCCAGCAGTTTTATAGCGTCGGGCACTGAGGGAGCTTTCTTT,CASSFIASGTEGAFF
TRBV28,TRBJ1-2,.,.,TGTGCCAGCAGTTTAAAAGGGGTGGTACAGGGTTACACCTTC,CASSLKGVVQGYTF
TRBV12-5,TRBJ1-1,.,.,TGTGCTAGTGGTTTGGTAACTGAAACTGAAGCTTTCTTT,CASGLVTETEAFF
TRBV5-6,TRBJ2-5,.,.,TGTGCCAGCAGCAGGGATCGGACAGCCCAAGAGACCCAGTACTTC,CASSRDRTAQETQYF
TRBV10-3,TRBJ2-3,TRBD2,.,TGTGCCATCAGTGAGTCGTGGGGCTCGACTAGCGGGAGGGATACGCAGTATTTT,CAISESWGSTSGRDTQYF
TRBV7-2,TRBJ2-5,.,.,TGTGCCAGCAGCTCGTCGCAAGAGACCCAGTACTTC,CASSSSQETQYF
TRBV27,TRBJ2-3,.,.,TGTGCCAGCAGTTTGACTAGCACAGATACGCAGTATTTT,CASSLTSTDTQYF
TRBV4-3,TRBJ2-7,.,.,TGCGCCAGCAGCCAAAGGCCCCCAGCCGGACAGCTAGACTACGAGCAGTACTTC,CASSQRPPAGQLDYEQYF
TRBV27,TRBJ1-4,TRBD1,few,TGTGCCAGCAGTTCTACGACAGGGATTGGAACTAATGAAAAACTGTTTTTT,CASSSTTGIGTNEKLFF
TRBV5-5,TRBJ1-1,.,.,TGTGCCAGCAGCCCCTTGACTGCGAACACTGAAGCTTTCTTT,CASSPLTANTEAFF
TRBV7-6,TRBJ2-3,TRBD1,.,TGTGCCAGCAGCCACCGACAGGGGAGCACAGATACGCAGTATTTT,CASSHRQGSTDTQYF
TRBV2,TRBJ1-2,.,once,TGTGCCAGCAGCGGGGGGAGCGACTATGGCTACACCTTC,CASSGGSDYGYTF
TRBV5-8,TRBJ2-3,TRBD1,.,TGTGCCAGCAGCTTGGGGGACAGGGGGGACACAGATACGCAGTATTTT,CASSLGDRGDTDTQYF
TRBV29-1,TRBJ1-2,TRBD1,.,TGCAGCGCCGACGTTGGACAGGGAGACTATGGCTACACCTTC,CSADVGQGDYGYTF
TRBV7-2,TRBJ1-5,.,.,TGTGCCAGCAGCTCCCGGGGTGGGAGCAATCAGCCCCAGCATTTT,CASSSRGGSNQPQHF